This TCR beta chain was profiled in a study of shared clonotypes between healthy human individuals. Trimming took 0 bases from V and 9 from J; bases not matched to a gene: 8. Germline values: CDR1 SGHRS, CDR2 YFSETQ. The CDR3 sequence is 15 residues long. Assay execution proceeded at the deep level. Only in-frame clones appear in the TCRdb table, and some are missing; sequencing was by immunoSEQ multiplex PCR. The table has roughly 2.5 million clones, roughly nine tenths seen once. This rearrangement joins TRBV5-1 to TRBJ2-1; 8 nucleotides agree with TRBD2. The clonotype comes from a man aged 18 to 30 in good health. Sequenced: naive CD4+ T cells sorted from blood. The subset is: CD45RA+ positively selected. CDR3 DNA: TGCGCCAGCAGCTTGGCCGGGAGGGGCCCCACTGAGCAGTTCTTC. Protein product: CASSLAGRGPTEQFF.